This record looks at one TCR beta chain sequence and its context. Its antigen is unknown. Per-base quality was not reported, and no clone a single base away is much larger than it. Cut back by 3 bases and 5 bases, the V and J ends lie 7 bases apart. There are 12 amino acids in the CDR3, from cysteine to phenylalanine inclusive. Only the CDR3 region is kept as DNA, spanning 36 bases read in frame from base 1. Reading the germline V gene gives CDR1 MNHNS and CDR2 SASEGT. The donors were people with melanoma. The data derive from a study of CD4+ T cells in melanoma (dated by TCRdb to between 2021 and 2024). Notes on the research overall: The study examined neoantigen-specific CD4+ T cells in human melanoma.

The paper's findings and limits, for the study overall: Neoantigen-specific CD4+ T cells in melanoma were reported to show diverse differentiation states. The report described a correlation between neoantigen-specific CD4+ T cells and the function of CD8+ T cells, macrophages and B cells.

Libraries were made using the immunoSEQ multiplex PCR assay. Imported from immuneACCESS, the table was reduced by TCRdb to in-frame sequences with V and J called. These copies leave out some clones; in studies compared against another copy, an unresolved V gene accounts for under half, and the cause of the remainder is not known. The sample yields roughly 150,000 clones; over 90% were counted once. The ten largest clonotypes hold roughly 1.4% of the sample. The rearrangement combines TRBV6-1 with TRBJ1-2; the D gene is not confidently resolved. This clonotype was obtained from a human donor with melanoma. The nucleotide sequence is TGTGCCAGCAGTGATTCGGGGTATGGCTACACCTTC. It encodes CASSDSGYGYTF.